A single sample gave rise to the 25 T cell receptor beta chains below, sequenced in a study of graft-versus-host responses after intestinal transplantation (dated by TCRdb to the early 2020s). Antigens of these TCRs are unknown. Library preparation used the immunoSEQ multiplex PCR assay. As stored in TCRdb, this immuneACCESS dataset retains in-frame rearrangements with V and J assigned. A fraction of the clones does not appear; measured against another copy, unresolved V genes explain less than half of the discrepancy, and the remainder lacks a known reason. This sample has under 150,000 clones in its table, and 90% to 95% of those were observed once. Jointly, the top ten make up about 3.3% of the sample. According to the study, the label for this sample's time point signals: cells obtained before transplantation from donor or recipient. The material was unstimulated CD8+ T cells sorted from spleen or lymph node cells, obtained before intestinal transplant. The receptors here all came from a human donor who received an intestinal transplant.

The V gene is TRBV7-9, the J gene TRBJ2-1; maybe TRBD2 (6 bases). Germline CDR1 and CDR2: SEHNR and FQNEAQ (reference sequence). The length of the CDR3 is 14 residues. Trimming left V 5 bases short and J 4 bases short, with 12 bases between. CDR3 sequence: CASSPSGLYNEQFF. CDR3 coding DNA: TGTGCCAGCAGCCCTTCGGGACTGTACAATGAGCAGTTCTTC.

The V call is TRBV28, the J call TRBJ1-5; no clear D. Per germline, CDR1 MDHEN and CDR2 SYDVKM. This CDR3 has 13 amino acids. V lost 3 bases, J lost 7 bases, and 10 bases lay in between. The CDR3 region is CASSLAVRQPQHF. As DNA, the CDR3 is TGTGCCAGCAGTTTGGCGGTACGGCAGCCCCAGCATTTT.

V is TRBV19 and J is TRBJ2-5; no definite D call. Germline V gene lookup returns CDR1 LNHDA and CDR2 SQIVND (reference sequence). The CDR3 loop spans 13 amino acids. Trimming cost V 3 bases and J 1 base, with 6 bases left between them. The CDR3 DNA reads TGTGCCAGTAGTATCCATTCCCAAGAGACCCAGTACTTC. Encoded protein: CASSIHSQETQYF.

This chain joins TRBV4-3 and TRBJ1-2; D gene unclear. V lost 4 bases and J lost 2, with 8 bases in between. Germline lookup yields CDR1 LGHNA and CDR2 YSLEER. CDR3 length: 13 residues. This CDR3 is CASSPAENYGYTF. Written as DNA, the CDR3 is TGCGCCAGCAGCCCGGCGGAAAACTATGGCTACACCTTC.

The table lists this clone with a count of one. The chain recombines TRBV6-1 with TRBJ2-7; D is unclear. This CDR3 spans 15 amino acids. Germline CDR1 MNHNS, CDR2 SASEGT. Trimming took 1 base from V and 0 from J, leaving 10 bases between them. The CDR3 DNA reads TGTGCCAGCAGTGAAGGCGCCGCCAGCTCCTACGAGCAGTACTTC. Translated, it gives CASSEGAASSYEQYF.

The rearrangement links TRBV20-1 to TRBJ2-1; D gene uncertain. The CDR3 sequence is 10 residues long. Germline V gene lookup returns CDR1 DFQATT and CDR2 SNEGSKA (reference sequence). The V end was cut by 7 bases, the J end by 2 bases, with 3 bases between. This chain's CDR3 is CSGAYNEQFF. In nucleotides, the CDR3 is TGCAGTGGGGCCTACAATGAGCAGTTCTTC.

The CDR3 loop is CSVQEGNNEQFF. The CDR3, as DNA: TGCAGCGTGCAAGAGGGTAACAATGAGCAGTTCTTC. The chain couples TRBV29-1 to TRBJ2-1; TRBD2 is a possible D gene (5 bases). Trimming cost V 6 bases and J 5 bases, with 11 bases left between them. The CDR3 is made up of 12 amino acids. CDR1 is SQVTM and CDR2 is ANQGSEA in the germline V gene.

This rearrangement joins TRBV6-5 to TRBJ1-1; the D is unclear. The germline gives CDR1 MNHEY, CDR2 SVGAGI. V lost 0 bases to trimming and J lost 2 bases, with 13 bases between them. The CDR3 is 16 residues long. The CDR3 is CASSYSNYGDNTEAFF. The CDR3, as DNA: TGTGCCAGCAGTTACTCGAATTACGGAGATAACACTGAAGCTTTCTTT.

The chain couples TRBV15 to TRBJ1-1; D remains ambiguous. CDR3 length: 13 amino acids. Between the trimmed V and J ends, which lost 5 bases and 0 bases, there was a span of 7 bases. Looked up from germline, CDR1 is LNHNV and CDR2 is YYDKDF (reference sequence). CDR3 region: CATSSRMNTEAFF. Here the CDR3 DNA reads TGTGCCACCAGCTCCAGGATGAACACTGAAGCTTTCTTT.

The genes are TRBV10-2 and TRBJ2-5; tentative D call: TRBD1 (6 bases). Germline CDR1 reads WSHSY; CDR2 reads SAAADI. CDR3 length equals 14 residues. With 7 bases removed from V and 0 bases from J, the gap between germline ends came to 12 bases. DNA for the CDR3: TGCGCCAGCACCCTAGGACAGTACCAAGAGACCCAGTACTTC. Protein sequence: CASTLGQYQETQYF.

The CDR3 here is CASSQDWASGHYNEQFF. The CDR3 nucleotides read TGTGCCAGCAGCCAAGATTGGGCTAGCGGCCACTACAATGAGCAGTTCTTC. This sequence joins TRBV4-2 and TRBJ2-1; 7 bases match TRBD2. CDR1 and CDR2 from the germline V gene are LGHNA and YNFKEQ. Trimming removed 0 bases from V and 3 bases from J; junction bases left unmatched: 8. This CDR3 has 17 amino acids.

The rearrangement links TRBV19 to TRBJ2-7, with unresolved D. Trimming left V 6 bases short and J 5 bases short, with 11 bases between. CDR3 size: 12 residues. From germline, CDR1 is LNHDA and CDR2 SQIVND (reference sequence). This chain's CDR3 is CASSVQGNEQYF. The CDR3 DNA reads TGTGCCAGTAGCGTTCAAGGGAACGAGCAGTACTTC.

The rearrangement uses TRBV28 and TRBJ1-1; D remains unclear. V was clipped by 2 bases and J by 4 bases, with 17 bases between them. The CDR3 is 16 amino acids. The germline gives CDR1 MDHEN, CDR2 SYDVKM. CDR3 in amino acids: CASSLIGSFLGTEAFF. CDR3 nucleotides: TGTGCCAGCAGTTTAATCGGCAGCTTTTTGGGCACTGAAGCTTTCTTT.

The V gene is TRBV30, the J gene TRBJ2-7, with D perhaps matching TRBD1 or TRBD2 (5 bases each). The CDR3 consists of 13 residues. V was cut by 3 bases and J by 2 bases, with 11 bases left in between. Germline CDR1 and CDR2: GTSNPN and SVGIG (reference sequence). CDR3 region: CAWRGERAYEQYF. As DNA, the CDR3 is TGTGCCTGGAGAGGGGAGAGGGCCTACGAGCAGTACTTC.

The rearrangement uses TRBV4-1 and TRBJ2-5; TRBD2 matches 7 bases. Germline lookup yields CDR1 MGHRA and CDR2 YSYEKL. The length of the CDR3 is 12 residues. J was trimmed by 4 bases and V by 4 bases; bases with no gene match: 0. The CDR3 is CASSRGGETQYF. As DNA, the CDR3 is TGCGCCAGCAGCCGGGGGGGAGAGACCCAGTACTTC.

The J gene is TRBJ2-1, the V gene TRBV6-5, with 9 bases that match TRBD2. The CDR3 length is 15 residues. Germline V gene lookup returns CDR1 MNHEY and CDR2 SVGAGI. V lost 5 bases to trimming and J lost 6 bases; unmatched junction nucleotides: 8. The CDR3 loop is CASSHSGSVFNEQFF. Written as DNA, the CDR3 is TGTGCCAGCAGTCATAGCGGGAGTGTCTTCAATGAGCAGTTCTTC.

The DNA for the CDR3 is TGCGCCAGCAGCCAAGCGGACGATAATGAAAAACTGTTTTTT. Its translation: CASSQADDNEKLFF. The chain is built from TRBV4-3 and TRBJ1-4, with D uncertain. V was shortened by 1 base and J by 4 bases, with 7 bases between the two germline ends. From germline, CDR1 is LGHNA and CDR2 YSLEER. The CDR3 covers 14 residues.

The rearrangement uses TRBV7-9 and TRBJ2-7; no reliable D call. The CDR3 loop spans 16 amino acids. Trimming left V 5 bases short and J 2 bases short, with 19 bases between. CDR1 and CDR2 from the germline V gene are SEHNR and FQNEAQ (reference sequence). The CDR3 DNA is TGTGCCAGCAGCCCTATACCAGGCAGGCTCGCCTACGAGCAGTACTTC. Protein: CASSPIPGRLAYEQYF.

The V and J genes are TRBV19 and TRBJ2-5; the D gene is possibly TRBD1 (5 bases). Germline loops: CDR1 LNHDA, CDR2 SQIVND (reference sequence). The CDR3 covers 16 residues. The V gene lost 7 bases and the J gene lost 1 base, with 19 bases spanning the gap. DNA of the CDR3: TGTGCCAGTACTCAAGGGGCCAGGGTATTCCAAGAGACCCAGTACTTC. Encoded protein: CASTQGARVFQETQYF.

The rearrangement joins TRBV28 to TRBJ2-7; D ambiguous. The CDR3 has 14 residues. Between the trimmed V and J ends, which lost 8 bases and 0 bases, there was a span of 14 bases. Germline CDR1 is MDHEN and CDR2 is SYDVKM. CDR3 nucleotide sequence: TGTGCCAGCCGACCACAGTCTAACTCCTACGAGCAGTACTTC. Translated: CASRPQSNSYEQYF.

The V gene is TRBV7-8, the J gene TRBJ1-3; D call uncertain. The germline CDR1 and CDR2 sequences are SGHVS and FQNEAQ. Trimming pared 4 bases from V and 2 bases from J, leaving 6 bases between. The CDR3 extends over 13 amino acids. CDR3 nucleotide sequence: TGTGCCAGCAGCTCGGACCCTGGAAACACCATATATTTT. Its protein is CASSSDPGNTIYF.

The J gene is TRBJ2-7, the V gene TRBV27; perhaps D is TRBD1 or TRBD2 (5 bases each). V gave up 5 bases and J gave up 0 bases, with 14 bases separating them. Germline V gene lookup returns CDR1 MNHEY and CDR2 SMNVEV (reference sequence). This CDR3 has 15 residues. This CDR3 is CASSLRDLSSYEQYF. Written as DNA, the CDR3 is TGTGCCAGCAGTCTCCGGGACCTTAGCTCCTACGAGCAGTACTTC.

This chain joins TRBV9 and TRBJ2-3, with D possibly being TRBD2 (7 bases). Germline lookup yields CDR1 SGDLS and CDR2 YYNGEE. Trimming stripped 4 bases from V and 2 bases from J, with 17 bases between. This CDR3 has 16 residues. The CDR3 bases are TGTGCCAGCAGCTACCAGTGGGGGGGCACCACAGATACGCAGTATTTT. Residues: CASSYQWGGTTDTQYF.

The rearrangement joins TRBV14 to TRBJ2-7, with a weak D call TRBD2 (6 bases). This CDR3 is built from 14 residues. The germline CDR1 and CDR2 sequences are SGHDN and FVKESK. The V end was cut by 3 bases, the J end by 2 bases, with 11 bases between. The CDR3 DNA sequence: TGTGCCAGCAGCCATGGGACTTTAGCCTACGAGCAGTACTTC. This sequence encodes CASSHGTLAYEQYF.

The chain uses TRBV6-1 and TRBJ2-7; D perhaps matches TRBD1 (5 bases). The V gene lost 4 bases and the J gene lost 0 bases, with 10 bases spanning the gap. The CDR3 has 14 amino acids. Per the germline V gene, CDR1 is MNHNS and CDR2 is SASEGT. CDR3 region: CASSVTGNSYEQYF. The CDR3 DNA reads as TGTGCCAGCAGTGTTACAGGTAACTCCTACGAGCAGTACTTC.